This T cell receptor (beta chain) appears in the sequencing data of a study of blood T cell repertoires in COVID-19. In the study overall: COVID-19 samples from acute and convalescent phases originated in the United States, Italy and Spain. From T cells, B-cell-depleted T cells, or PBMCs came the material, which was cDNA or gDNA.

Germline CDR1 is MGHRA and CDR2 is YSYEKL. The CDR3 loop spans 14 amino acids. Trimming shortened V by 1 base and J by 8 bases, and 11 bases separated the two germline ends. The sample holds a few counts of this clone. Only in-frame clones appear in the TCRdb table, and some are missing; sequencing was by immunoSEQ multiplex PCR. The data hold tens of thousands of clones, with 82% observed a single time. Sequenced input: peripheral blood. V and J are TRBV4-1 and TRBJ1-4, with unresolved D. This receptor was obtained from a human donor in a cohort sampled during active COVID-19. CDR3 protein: CASSQVGGSEKLFF. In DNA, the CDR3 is TGCGCCAGCAGCCAAGTGGGTGGGAGCGAAAAACTGTTTTTT.